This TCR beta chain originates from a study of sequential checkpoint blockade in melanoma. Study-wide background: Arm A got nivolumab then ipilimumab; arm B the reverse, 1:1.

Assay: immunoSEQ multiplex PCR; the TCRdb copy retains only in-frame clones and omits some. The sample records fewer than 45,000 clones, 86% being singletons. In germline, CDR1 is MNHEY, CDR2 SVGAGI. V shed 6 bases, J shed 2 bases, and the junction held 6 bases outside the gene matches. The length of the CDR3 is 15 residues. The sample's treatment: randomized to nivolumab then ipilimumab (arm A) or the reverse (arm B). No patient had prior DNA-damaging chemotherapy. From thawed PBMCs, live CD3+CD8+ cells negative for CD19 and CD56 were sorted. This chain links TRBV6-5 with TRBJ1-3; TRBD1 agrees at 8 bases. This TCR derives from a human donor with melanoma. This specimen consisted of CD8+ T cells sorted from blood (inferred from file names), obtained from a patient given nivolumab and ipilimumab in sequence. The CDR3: CASSKGTGTGNTIYF. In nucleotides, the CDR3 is TGTGCCAGCAGCAAAGGGACAGGCACTGGAAACACCATATATTTT.